The clone carrying this T cell receptor beta chain turned up a few times. Per germline, CDR1 SGHRS and CDR2 YFSETQ. The CDR3 has 14 residues. V was clipped by 0 bases and J by 5 bases, with 9 bases between them. These data are taken from a study of stem cell transplantation in POMP-related autoinflammatory disease. Study-level information: Before transplant: CD4+ naive skewing, low CD8+ proportions, reduced cytokine secretion.

TCRdb's table, derived via immunoSEQ multiplex PCR, lists solely in-frame clones and lacks some. The sample lists 25,000 to 30,000 clones; more than 75% were seen once. The source was CD4+ T cells from PBMCs, collected before stem cell transplantation. This TCR was sampled from a human donor with POMP-related autoinflammation and immune dysregulation (PRAID). V usage is TRBV5-1 and J usage is TRBJ1-5; no firm D call. The CDR3: CASSLGGKDQPQHF. CDR3 sequence (DNA): TGCGCCAGCAGCTTGGGGGGTAAGGATCAGCCCCAGCATTTT. Looking up the rest from reference TRBV5-1 and TRBJ1-5 gives the full variable domain: KAGVTQTPRYLIKTRGQQVTLSCSPISGHRSVSWYQQTPGQGLQFLFEYFSETQRNKGNFPGRFSGRQFSNSRSEMNVSTLELGDSALYLCASSLGGKDQPQHFGDGTRLSIL.